This entry lists 27 T cell receptor beta chains sequenced from one sample in a study of shared clonotypes between healthy human individuals. Naive CD8 cells, CD45RO-negative and positively selected for CCR7, excluded terminally differentiated effector memory CD45RA+ cells. Clones were sequenced by immunoSEQ multiplex PCR, and TCRdb holds only the in-frame ones, with some missing. The table lists about 2 million clones, about 95% of them singletons. The sample taken for sequencing was naive CD8+ T cells sorted from blood. All receptors derive from a man aged 18 to 29 in good health.

The V and J genes are TRBV19 and TRBJ2-7; 8 bases fit TRBD1. Germline V gene sequence: CDR1 LNHDA, CDR2 SQIVND (reference sequence). The CDR3 length is 15 residues. With 2 bases clipped from V and 1 base from J, the junction kept 4 bases outside the gene matches. CDR3 DNA: TGTGCCAGTAGTATACAAGGGACAGGATCCTACGAGCAGTACTTC. It translates to CASSIQGTGSYEQYF. Together with reference TRBV19 and TRBJ2-7, the CDR3 gives the full variable domain: DGGITQSPKYLFRKEGQNVTLSCEQNLNHDAMYWYRQDPGQGLRLIYYSQIVNDFQKGDIAEGYSVSREKKESFPLTVTSAQKNPTAFYLCASSIQGTGSYEQYFGPGTRLTVT.

The J gene is TRBJ2-3, the V gene TRBV30; D is unclear. CDR1 is GTSNPN, CDR2 SVGIG, per germline (reference sequence). V was pared by 0 bases and J by 5 bases, with 6 bases between. This CDR3 has 12 residues. CDR3 sequence: CAWSVSLDTQYF. The CDR3 DNA reads TGTGCCTGGAGTGTATCTTTAGATACGCAGTATTTT.

This chain links TRBV30 with TRBJ2-5, with TRBD1 matching 7 bases. CDR1 is GTSNPN and CDR2 is SVGIG in the germline V gene (reference sequence). The CDR3 length is 13 residues. Losses at the gene ends were 3 bases for V and 3 bases for J; bases not matched to a gene: 4. The CDR3 nucleotides read TGTGCCTGGAGCTGGGACAGTGAAGAGACCCAGTACTTC. This gives the protein CAWSWDSEETQYF. The full variable domain, its missing parts supplied by reference TRBV30 and TRBJ2-5, is SQTIHQWPATLVQPVGSPLSLECTVEGTSNPNLYWYRQAAGRGLQLLFYSVGIGQISSEVPQNLSASRPQDRQFILSSKKLLLSDSGFYLCAWSWDSEETQYFGPGTRLLVL.

The chain couples TRBV5-1 to TRBJ2-3; the match to TRBD2 covers 9 bases. Per germline, CDR1 SGHRS and CDR2 YFSETQ. This CDR3 has 17 amino acids. With 0 bases clipped from V and 3 bases from J, the junction kept 8 bases outside the gene matches. The CDR3 protein is CASSLDGREGFTDTQYF. CDR3 nucleotide sequence: TGCGCCAGCAGCTTGGATGGGCGGGAGGGCTTTACAGATACGCAGTATTTT.

Of note for this clone: Other DNA sequences in the sample encode the same CDR3. The chain joins TRBV5-1 to TRBJ2-7; 13 bases line up with TRBD2. V dropped 4 bases and J dropped 1; count of bases not matched to a gene: 2. This CDR3 has 15 amino acids. Germline CDR1 and CDR2: SGHRS and YFSETQ. The CDR3 DNA sequence: TGCGCCAGCAGCCCGGGACTAGCGGGATCCTACGAGCAGTACTTC. It yields the protein CASSPGLAGSYEQYF. Full variable domain (rest looked up from reference TRBV5-1 and TRBJ2-7): KAGVTQTPRYLIKTRGQQVTLSCSPISGHRSVSWYQQTPGQGLQFLFEYFSETQRNKGNFPGRFSGRQFSNSRSEMNVSTLELGDSALYLCASSPGLAGSYEQYFGPGTRLTVT.

The V gene is TRBV7-9, the J gene TRBJ1-5; D ambiguous. The CDR3 is made up of 14 amino acids. Trimming removed 5 bases from V and 1 base from J, with 9 bases in between. CDR1 is SEHNR, CDR2 FQNEAQ, per germline (reference sequence). The CDR3 protein is CASSPVGSNQPQHF. The DNA of the CDR3 is TGTGCCAGCAGCCCCGTGGGGAGCAATCAGCCCCAGCATTTT.

This chain uses TRBV5-1 with TRBJ2-1, with 8 bases that match TRBD2. The ends lost 6 bases at V and 4 bases at J; junction bases unmatched: 30. This CDR3 spans 22 amino acids. Looked up from germline, CDR1 is SGHRS and CDR2 is YFSETQ. Here the CDR3 reads CASTPKSLSLIWSGGLYNEQFF. DNA of the CDR3: TGCGCCAGCACCCCTAAATCCCTATCCCTCATCTGGAGCGGGGGACTATACAATGAGCAGTTCTTC.

This chain uses TRBV5-6 with TRBJ1-2; 8 nucleotides match TRBD1. V was pared by 3 bases and J by 4 bases, with 2 bases of the junction left unmatched. The CDR3 is made up of 13 amino acids. Per the germline V gene, CDR1 is SGHDT and CDR2 is YYEEEE. In nucleotides, the CDR3 is TGTGCCAGCAGCTCAGGGGGCTTCTATGGCTACACCTTC. Translated, it gives CASSSGGFYGYTF.

The V call is TRBV15, the J call TRBJ2-7, with 9 bases identical to TRBD1. CDR1 LNHNV and CDR2 YYDKDF come from the germline V gene (reference sequence). Trimming removed 5 bases from V and 2 bases from J; junction bases left unmatched: 4. CDR3 length equals 14 residues. The CDR3 coding sequence is TGTGCCACCAGCGGGGACAGGGTGGCCTACGAGCAGTACTTC. It is translated as CATSGDRVAYEQYF.

The CDR3 protein is CASSVEVLGHTDTQYF. The CDR3 region has the DNA TGTGCCAGCAGCGTAGAGGTGTTGGGGCACACAGATACGCAGTATTTT. The genes are TRBV9 and TRBJ2-3; D is perhaps TRBD1 (5 bases). The CDR3 is made up of 16 amino acids. CDR1 is SGDLS and CDR2 is YYNGEE in the germline V gene. Trimming left V 0 bases short and J 2 bases short, with 13 bases between.

This clone was recorded once. The V and J genes are TRBV7-8 and TRBJ2-7, with 8 nucleotides matching TRBD2. V shed 3 bases, J shed 2 bases, and the junction held 6 bases outside the gene matches. The CDR3 runs 15 residues. Germline-derived CDR1 and CDR2 are SGHVS and FQNEAQ. The CDR3 DNA follows: TGTGCCAGCAGCTTTCCGGGACTAGAAGCCTACGAGCAGTACTTC. Translation: CASSFPGLEAYEQYF.

The genes are TRBV4-1 and TRBJ2-1, with 12 bases aligning to TRBD2. In germline, CDR1 is MGHRA, CDR2 YSYEKL. Trimming cost V 4 bases and J 6 bases; bases outside gene matches: 4. This CDR3 is 15 amino acids long. The CDR3 loop reads CASSRLAGGGNEQFF. DNA of the CDR3: TGCGCCAGCAGCCGCCTAGCGGGAGGGGGCAATGAGCAGTTCTTC.

The chain has TRBV5-4 and TRBJ2-7; 13 bases match TRBD2. The CDR3 is 15 amino acids. Germline V gene sequence: CDR1 SGHNT, CDR2 YYREEE (reference sequence). J was trimmed by 3 bases and V by 5 bases; bases with no gene match: 5. CDR3 sequence: CASSFRLAGGYEQYF. CDR3 coding DNA: TGTGCCAGCAGTTTCCGACTAGCGGGAGGCTACGAGCAGTACTTC.

This clone was detected a few times. This chain uses TRBV28 with TRBJ2-6; tentative D call: TRBD2 (5 bases). Per the germline V gene, CDR1 is MDHEN and CDR2 is SYDVKM. V lost 3 bases and J 3 bases, leaving 6 bases between the germline ends. This CDR3 region has 14 residues. CDR3 DNA sequence: TGTGCCAGCAGTTTCGGGGTTGGGGCCAACGTCCTGACTTTC. It is translated as CASSFGVGANVLTF.

This chain uses TRBV7-8 with TRBJ2-5, with 14 bases that match TRBD2. Germline values: CDR1 SGHVS, CDR2 FQNEAQ. CDR3 size: 18 residues. V gave up 4 bases and J gave up 4 bases; unmatched junction bases: 11. The CDR3 region is CASSSPGTSGSLGETQYF. CDR3 bases: TGTGCCAGCAGCTCCCCAGGGACTAGCGGGAGTTTGGGAGAGACCCAGTACTTC.

The chain combines TRBV9 with TRBJ2-1; TRBD2 is a possible D gene (6 bases). Germline V gene data show CDR1 as SGDLS and CDR2 as YYNGEE. The CDR3 runs 15 residues. The ends were cut back, 3 bases at V and 2 bases at J, with 12 bases in the middle. The CDR3 reads CASSGGGKAYNEQFF. DNA of the CDR3: TGTGCCAGCAGCGGGGGCGGGAAAGCCTACAATGAGCAGTTCTTC.

V gene TRBV6-6 combines with J gene TRBJ2-7; perhaps D is TRBD1 or TRBD2 (5 bases each). Germline CDR1 and CDR2: MNHNY and SVGAGI (reference sequence). The CDR3 consists of 13 residues. V lost 11 bases, J lost 2 bases, and 16 bases lay in between. As DNA, the CDR3 is TGTGCCGTCGCGAGAGGGGAGCCCTACGAGCAGTACTTC. It codes for CAVARGEPYEQYF.

The CDR3 DNA is TGTGCCAGCAGCTCCCTCGGGCGGCAGGGCGGGAATGAGCAGTTCTTC. This translates into CASSSLGRQGGNEQFF. V is TRBV7-9 and J is TRBJ2-1; D tentatively reads TRBD1 or TRBD2 (5 bases each). Per the germline V gene, CDR1 is SEHNR and CDR2 is FQNEAQ (reference sequence). The CDR3 totals 16 residues. Deletions cut 4 bases from V and 7 bases from J, with 20 bases between.

The rearrangement uses TRBV7-9 and TRBJ1-4, with D unresolved. In germline, CDR1 is SEHNR, CDR2 FQNEAQ (reference sequence). This CDR3 has 14 amino acids. V shed 2 bases and J shed 3 bases, with 7 bases lying between them. The CDR3 loop reads CASSLRQPNEKLFF. The CDR3 region has the DNA TGTGCCAGCAGCTTACGGCAGCCTAATGAAAAACTGTTTTTT.

This clone was observed a single time. The CDR3, as DNA: TGTGCCAGCAGCGTCGACGCCGGGACAGTGGCCTACGAGCAGTACTTC. This codes for CASSVDAGTVAYEQYF. The genes are TRBV9 and TRBJ2-7; 7 positions match TRBD1. This CDR3 spans 16 amino acids. The V gene end was trimmed by 2 bases and the J gene end by 2 bases; junction bases not matched to a gene: 10. Germline V CDR1 and CDR2: SGDLS, YYNGEE.

The chain recombines TRBV2 with TRBJ2-5; 7 positions agree with TRBD1. The CDR3 has 18 amino acids. Trimming took 7 bases from V and 6 from J; bases not matched to a gene: 23. The V gene's germline CDR1 is SNHLY and CDR2 FYNNEI. The CDR3 DNA follows: TGTGCCAGCATAGGGCAGTCGCACAAAGGGACAGTTAGAAAGACCCAGTACTTC. It is translated as CASIGQSHKGTVRKTQYF.

The chain has TRBV27 and TRBJ1-5, with D perhaps matching TRBD1 (5 bases). Germline V gives CDR1 MNHEY, CDR2 SMNVEV (reference sequence). Trimming removed 3 bases at V and 12 bases at J, with 12 bases between. The CDR3 totals 12 residues. The CDR3 is CASSLPGGNQHF. The CDR3 DNA reads TGTGCCAGCAGTTTGCCGGGGGGTAACCAGCATTTT.

This clone occurred a few times. In the same sample, other DNA sequences code for this CDR3. The gene calls are TRBV9 and TRBJ2-2, with D uncertain. Trimming shortened V by 0 bases and J by 0 bases, and 6 bases separated the two germline ends. This CDR3 is 15 amino acids long. Germline V CDR1 and CDR2: SGDLS, YYNGEE. The CDR3 is CASSVGGANTGELFF. CDR3 DNA sequence: TGTGCCAGCAGCGTAGGCGGAGCGAACACCGGGGAGCTGTTTTTT.

The chain is built from TRBV4-1 and TRBJ1-2, with D possibly being TRBD1 (6 bases). The CDR3 consists of 15 residues. Germline CDR1 reads MGHRA; CDR2 reads YSYEKL. Trimming stripped 4 bases from V and 6 bases from J, with 18 bases between. In DNA, the CDR3 is TGCGCCAGCAGCCTTCAAGTTCACAGGGCGGATGGCTACACCTTC. Its protein is CASSLQVHRADGYTF.

As for this clone: Other DNA sequences in the sample encode the same CDR3. The rearrangement joins TRBV6-5 to TRBJ2-7; 9 nucleotides agree with TRBD1. The V segment lost 5 bases and the J segment 3 bases; nucleotides outside the gene matches: 5. The CDR3 loop spans 14 amino acids. Germline V CDR1 and CDR2: MNHEY, SVGAGI. This chain's CDR3 is CASSPGQGNYEQYF. The CDR3 DNA follows: TGTGCCAGCAGTCCCGGACAGGGGAACTACGAGCAGTACTTC.

This clone was detected only once. The rearrangement joins TRBV9 to TRBJ2-5; tentative D call: TRBD2 (5 bases). The germline gives CDR1 SGDLS, CDR2 YYNGEE. V gave up 1 base and J gave up 5 bases, with 15 bases separating them. The CDR3 covers 15 residues. This chain's CDR3 is CASSVYAGLSETQYF. The CDR3 DNA reads as TGTGCCAGCAGCGTATATGCGGGCCTGTCTGAGACCCAGTACTTC.

The CDR3 reads CASSSPGGQWPDTQYF. The CDR3 DNA reads TGTGCCAGCAGTTCTCCAGGGGGCCAGTGGCCAGATACGCAGTATTTT. V usage is TRBV6-6 and J usage is TRBJ2-3, with 8 bases lining up with TRBD1. The ends lost 4 bases at V and 4 bases at J; junction bases unmatched: 10. The CDR3 is 16 residues long. From germline, CDR1 is MNHNY and CDR2 SVGAGI (reference sequence).